This TCR beta chain was sequenced during a study of T-cell memory formation after mild COVID-19. Study-wide background: In these data, TCR clusters were largely donor specific. Study-wide points: Confirmation of SARS-CoV-2 specificity was lacking for second-wave clones peaking day 37.

TCRdb re-derived calls from the 5' RACE reads in MiXCR, one entry per CDR3 protein. Among hundreds of thousands of distinct CDR3 sequences listed, 28% were seen once. CDR1 is DFQATT, CDR2 SNEGSKA, per germline (reference sequence). CDR3 length equals 14 residues. Trimming took 7 bases from V and 2 from J, leaving 16 bases between them. This clonotype was detected a few times. The antigen is undetermined. What was sequenced was PBMCs or a T cell subset sorted from them (not recorded which). The clonotype was recovered from an adult woman who had mild COVID-19 (a few samples of this study predate the infection). Cell type and time point are not known. This chain uses TRBV20-1 with TRBJ2-3; D ambiguous. This CDR3 reads CSGTANTHTDTQYF. The CDR3 nucleotides are TGCAGTGGAACCGCGAACACTCACACAGATACGCAGTATTTT.